This T cell receptor (beta chain) emerged from a study of cytotoxic CD8 clonotypes in ibrutinib-treated CLL. At the level of the study: The cohort had about 10 relapsed/refractory and over 14 treatment-naive patients, 17 IGHV unmutated. Complete response was seen in 2 patients and partial in approximately 25; around twelve progressed and roughly 14 stayed remitted after a median 68 months. Per sample, productive templates averaged approximately 260,000 and productive rearrangements averaged about 100,000.

The intended depth for sequencing was 1 in 200,000 to 1 in 1 million T cells. Sequencing used immunoSEQ multiplex PCR; TCRdb keeps in-frame clones, though not all of them. The sample comprises about 14,000 clones, less than 55% of which are singletons, and less than 35% rests with the top ten. This clone was picked up a small number of times. Trimming removed 7 bases from V and 8 bases from J, with 20 bases in between. This CDR3 comprises 14 residues. CDR1 is LNHDA and CDR2 is SQIVND in the germline V gene (reference sequence). The rearrangement links TRBV19 to TRBJ1-2; D perhaps matches TRBD1 (6 bases). The TCR was taken from a human donor with chronic lymphocytic leukemia. The source was PBMCs, collected at an approximately 26-month disease-progression time point, from a patient treated with ibrutinib. For the CDR3, the DNA is TGTGCCAGTATAGGAACAGGGTCGATTCACGGCTACACCTTC. Residues: CASIGTGSIHGYTF.